Below, 29 T cell receptor beta chains from the same sample are listed, as sequenced in a study of regulatory T cells in long-lasting Graves disease. Regarding time point: newly diagnosed GD, antithyroid drugs for less than 3 months. Researchers made the TCR library from RNA that was extracted from PBMCs. The authors built TCR beta libraries using iRepertoire HTBI primers and Arm-PCR of CDR3 regions. TCRdb ran MiXCR on the multiplex PCR reads and lists one entry per CDR3 protein. The table shows roughly 350,000 distinct CDR3 sequences, with around 16% occurring only once. This sample also appeared in a second study, on T cells in Graves' hyperthyroidism and ophthalmopathy.

Sequenced material: peripheral blood mononuclear cells (PBMCs), taken at new diagnosis, from a patient treated with antithyroid drugs. These receptors all come from a woman aged 18-35 years with Graves disease.

This clonotype came up many times. V is TRBV7-9 and J is TRBJ2-3; 8 nucleotides line up with TRBD1. The ends lost 5 bases at V and 0 bases at J; junction bases unmatched: 7. CDR1 is SEHNR and CDR2 is FQNEAQ in the germline V gene (reference sequence). The CDR3 has 16 amino acids. DNA of the CDR3: TGTGCCAGCAGCGCAGGGGGCGCGGGTAGCACAGATACGCAGTATTTT. Its protein is CASSAGGAGSTDTQYF.

This clonotype was recorded at least ten times. The CDR3 reads CASSPTFGLNEQFF. The CDR3 region has the DNA TGTGCCAGCAGCCCCACCTTCGGGCTCAATGAGCAGTTCTTC. V and J are TRBV6-2 or TRBV6-3 and TRBJ2-1; D is unresolved. Germline CDR1 reads MNHEY; CDR2 reads SVGEGT. CDR3 size: 14 residues. V lost 6 bases and J 6 bases, leaving 15 bases between the germline ends.

This clonotype was recorded many times. This chain joins TRBV12-3 or TRBV12-4 and TRBJ1-1; D is possibly TRBD1 (5 bases). V gave up 7 bases and J gave up 5 bases, with 17 bases separating them. The CDR3 length is 14 residues. CDR3 in amino acids: CASTGTVATTEAFF. In nucleotides, the CDR3 is TGTGCCAGCACCGGGACGGTGGCGACAACTGAAGCTTTCTTT.

The rearrangement links TRBV11-1 to TRBJ2-7; either TRBD1 or TRBD2 may supply D (6 bases each). Germline V CDR1 and CDR2: SGHAT, FQDESV (reference sequence). The V end lost 3 bases, the J end lost 0 bases, and 12 bases lay between the germline ends. The CDR3 has 15 amino acids. The CDR3 protein is CASSFPGGLSYEQYF. The CDR3 DNA reads as TGTGCCAGCAGCTTCCCCGGGGGCCTCTCCTACGAGCAGTACTTC.

This clonotype was detected a few times. The genes are TRBV5-1 and TRBJ1-2; D gene uncertain. Trimming removed 4 bases from V and 4 bases from J, with 8 bases in between. The V gene's germline CDR1 is SGHRS and CDR2 YFSETQ. This CDR3 contains 12 residues. The CDR3 sequence is CASSHGSYGYTF. The CDR3 DNA is TGCGCCAGCAGCCACGGTTCCTATGGCTACACCTTC.

This clonotype was detected many times. V is TRBV2 and J is TRBJ2-7; D is perhaps TRBD2 (5 bases). Trimming removed 6 bases at V and 6 bases at J, with 12 bases between. Germline CDR1 reads SNHLY; CDR2 reads FYNNEI. The CDR3 consists of 12 residues. CDR3 sequence (DNA): TGTGCCAGCAGCCCGGGGTTGTTCGAGCAGTACTTC. It translates to CASSPGLFEQYF.

This sequence joins TRBV4-2 and TRBJ1-1; D is ambiguous. CDR3 length: 13 amino acids. CDR1 is LGHNA and CDR2 is YNFKEQ in the germline V gene. V lost 0 bases and J lost 2, with 4 bases in between. The DNA for the CDR3 is TGTGCCAGCAGCCAAGAGCTAAACACTGAAGCTTTCTTT. Amino acid sequence: CASSQELNTEAFF.

This clonotype was counted between two and nine times. The rearrangement joins TRBV29-1 to TRBJ2-7; D ambiguous. From germline, CDR1 is SQVTM and CDR2 ANQGSEA. The V gene lost 0 bases and the J gene lost 2 bases, with 8 bases spanning the gap. This CDR3 contains 13 residues. The CDR3 coding sequence is TGCAGCGTTGAAGATGATGACACCTACGAGCAGTACTTC. The encoded protein is CSVEDDDTYEQYF.

The table lists this clonotype with a few counts. The chain couples TRBV20-1 to TRBJ2-7; 12 bases are shared with TRBD2. The CDR3 consists of 16 residues. Germline V gene lookup returns CDR1 DFQATT and CDR2 SNEGSKA (reference sequence). The junction had 8 bases not matched to a gene; V was cut back by 1 base and J by 4 bases. CDR3 nucleotides: TGCAGTGCTAGAGGGACGACTAGCGGGGGACCATACGAGCAGTACTTC. Its translation is CSARGTTSGGPYEQYF.

This clonotype came up many times. The chain uses TRBV5-5 and TRBJ2-7; 10 positions agree with TRBD1. Germline V gene sequence: CDR1 SGHKS, CDR2 YYEKEE (reference sequence). Germline trimming cut 0 bases from V and 7 bases from J; bases unmatched to any gene: 4. The CDR3 runs to 14 residues. The CDR3: CASSLGGQGREQYF. CDR3 DNA: TGTGCCAGCAGCTTGGGGGGACAGGGGAGGGAGCAGTACTTC.

This clonotype occurred many times. This chain connects TRBV27 to TRBJ2-7; TRBD1 matches 8 bases. Germline assignment: CDR1 MNHEY and CDR2 SMNVEV (reference sequence). V was pared by 0 bases and J by 4 bases, with 2 bases of the junction left unmatched. CDR3 size: 14 residues. The CDR3 sequence: CASSLSRQGYEQYF. The CDR3 nucleotides read TGTGCCAGCAGTTTATCTCGACAGGGGTACGAGCAGTACTTC.

In its sample, this clonotype was seen a few times. V usage is TRBV11-1 and J usage is TRBJ2-1; 13 nucleotides match TRBD2. The CDR3 has 18 residues. Germline assignment: CDR1 SGHAT and CDR2 FQDESV (reference sequence). With V trimmed by 1 base and J by 0 bases, 3 bases remained unmatched. DNA of the CDR3: TGTGCCAGCAGCTTAGGGGGACTAGCGGGGAGCTCCTACAATGAGCAGTTCTTC. The encoded protein is CASSLGGLAGSSYNEQFF.

This clonotype has at least ten counts. The V call is TRBV7-8, the J call TRBJ2-5; 7 bases map to TRBD2. Trimming at V came to 1 base and at J to 6 bases, leaving 5 bases not matched to a gene. Germline V gene sequence: CDR1 SGHVS, CDR2 FQNEAQ. The CDR3 has 14 residues. The CDR3 is CASSLETGGKTQYF. In DNA, the CDR3 is TGTGCCAGCAGCTTAGAAACGGGGGGAAAGACCCAGTACTTC.

The chain couples TRBV18 to TRBJ1-2, with 10 bases that match TRBD1. The CDR3 totals 17 residues. Germline CDR1 is KGHSH and CDR2 is LQKENI. Trimming at V came to 3 bases and at J to 2 bases, leaving 9 bases not matched to a gene. The CDR3 bases are TGTGCCAGCTCACCCAAAACCGGGACAGGGGAAAACTATGGCTACACCTTC. This codes for CASSPKTGTGENYGYTF.

This clonotype has only one observation. The rearrangement uses TRBV27 and TRBJ2-1; 7 bases are shared with TRBD2. The CDR3 totals 15 residues. Germline values: CDR1 MNHEY, CDR2 SMNVEV (reference sequence). V shed 2 bases, J shed 7 bases, and the junction held 8 bases outside the gene matches. The CDR3 loop reads CASSLRGGGLNEQFF. CDR3 DNA: TGTGCCAGCAGTTTACGCGGCGGGGGTCTTAATGAGCAGTTCTTC.

This clonotype was recorded at least ten times. V usage is TRBV3-1 and J usage is TRBJ2-1; no firm D call. The CDR3 spans 12 residues. Trimming cost V 3 bases and J 7 bases, with 7 bases left between them. Germline V gives CDR1 LGHDT, CDR2 YNNKEL (reference sequence). CDR3 region: CASSHEPNEQFF. CDR3 in DNA: TGTGCCAGCAGCCACGAACCAAATGAGCAGTTCTTC.

There are many counts of this clonotype. The chain joins TRBV11-2 to TRBJ1-1, with D unclear. The CDR3 runs 11 residues. V was pared by 5 bases and J by 8 bases, with 9 bases between. Germline V gives CDR1 SGHAT, CDR2 FQNNGV. CDR3 protein: CASSPVQEAFF. CDR3 coding DNA: TGTGCCAGCAGCCCAGTACAAGAAGCTTTCTTT.

The sample holds many counts of this clonotype. One junction end disagrees with the germline gene, perhaps due to a read error. This rearrangement joins TRBV7-7 to TRBJ2-1, with 12 bases lining up with TRBD2. The germline V gene has CDR1 SSHAT and CDR2 FNYEAQ (reference sequence). CDR3 length: 15 amino acids. In DNA form, the CDR3 reads TGTGCTAGCAGCCTCGGACTAGCGGGACCCAATGAGCAGTTCTTC. It encodes CASSLGLAGPNEQFF.

This clonotype was counted ten times or more. The chain has TRBV12-5 and TRBJ2-2, with 7 nucleotides matching TRBD1. Germline V gene sequence: CDR1 LGHNT, CDR2 FRNRAP. V was clipped by 2 bases and J by 5 bases; unmatched bases: 8. This CDR3 is built from 16 residues. The CDR3: CASGLFPGGSTGELFF. Written as DNA, the CDR3 is TGTGCTAGTGGTTTGTTCCCAGGGGGTTCAACCGGGGAGCTGTTTTTT.

This clonotype has ten or more counts. The chain recombines TRBV14 with TRBJ1-2; D is ambiguous. The germline CDR1 and CDR2 sequences are SGHDN and FVKESK. Trimming cost V 1 base and J 5 bases, with 8 bases left between them. CDR3 length equals 13 residues. CDR3 in amino acids: CASSQVRGYGYTF. CDR3 DNA sequence: TGTGCCAGCAGCCAAGTGCGCGGGTATGGCTACACCTTC.

About this clonotype itself: A much larger clone sits a single nucleotide away, making a read error possible. The chain is built from TRBV5-1 and TRBJ2-7; a possible D gene is TRBD2 (6 bases). The germline CDR1 and CDR2 sequences are SGHRS and YFSETQ. This CDR3 contains 15 residues. The chain's CDR3 is CASSLEGGLTYAQYF. Written as DNA, the CDR3 is TGCGCCAGCAGCTTGGAAGGAGGGCTCACCTACGCGCAGTACTTC.

The sample holds many counts of this clonotype. The CDR3 DNA reads TGTGCCAGCAGCCACCAGATAAAAGCAGGGTTGCAAGTCAGTGAGCAGTTCTTC. As protein: CASSHQIKAGLQVSEQFF. The gene calls are TRBV3-1 and TRBJ2-1, with TRBD1 as a possible D gene (5 bases). From germline, CDR1 is LGHDT and CDR2 YNNKEL (reference sequence). The CDR3 runs to 18 residues. The germline V and J ends were trimmed by 3 bases and 9 bases, with 27 bases remaining between them.

This clonotype was detected a few times. At one end, the junction sequence differs from germline, possibly due to a read error. V usage is TRBV7-7 and J usage is TRBJ2-5; D not resolved. CDR1 and CDR2 from the germline V gene are SSHAT and FNYEAQ (reference sequence). The CDR3 contains 13 residues. CDR3 in DNA: TGTGCTAGCAGCTGGGCGGACCAAGAGACCCAGTACTTC. Amino acid sequence: CASSWADQETQYF.

There are many counts of this clonotype. The chain carries TRBV5-4 and TRBJ2-5, with 8 positions matching TRBD2. V shed 4 bases, J shed 9 bases, and the junction held 14 bases outside the gene matches. The CDR3 contains 15 residues. From germline, CDR1 is SGHNT and CDR2 YYREEE (reference sequence). The CDR3 here is CASSLGTRPQEPQYF. The CDR3 DNA sequence: TGTGCCAGCAGCCTAGGGACTAGACCACAAGAACCCCAGTACTTC.

This clonotype has ten or more counts. The chain combines TRBV30 with TRBJ1-5; D perhaps matches TRBD1 (6 bases). V was clipped by 1 base and J by 6 bases, with 13 bases between them. In germline, CDR1 is GTSNPN, CDR2 SVGIG (reference sequence). CDR3 length: 14 residues. The CDR3 reads CAWSGQGGGQPQHF. CDR3 coding DNA: TGTGCCTGGAGTGGTCAGGGAGGGGGTCAGCCCCAGCATTTT.

This clonotype has at least ten counts. The chain employs TRBV5-4 and TRBJ2-2; the D gene is possibly TRBD1 (5 bases). Germline assignment: CDR1 SGHNT and CDR2 YYREEE (reference sequence). V lost 4 bases and J lost 5, with 9 bases in between. The CDR3 is 13 residues long. The CDR3 sequence: CASSPRDTGELFF. The CDR3 coding sequence is TGTGCCAGCAGCCCCAGGGATACCGGGGAGCTGTTTTTT.

V is TRBV7-8 and J is TRBJ2-7; 8 nucleotides agree with TRBD1. In germline, CDR1 is SGHVS, CDR2 FQNEAQ. The CDR3 length is 14 residues. V lost 6 bases, J lost 4 bases, and 8 bases stayed unmatched. For the CDR3, the DNA is TGTGCCAGCAGTCCCTCGGGACAGGAATACGAGCAGTACTTC. It yields the protein CASSPSGQEYEQYF. Filled out from reference TRBV7-8 and TRBJ2-7, the complete variable domain reads GAGVSQSPRYKVAKRGQDVALRCDPISGHVSLFWYQQALGQGPEFLTYFQNEAQLDKSGLPSDRFFAERPEGSVSTLKIQRTQQEDSAVYLCASSPSGQEYEQYFGPGTRLTVT.

This clonotype came up many times. The chain has TRBV2 and TRBJ1-5, with D hard to call. Germline V gives CDR1 SNHLY, CDR2 FYNNEI. CDR3 length: 13 residues. The V and J ends lost 6 bases and 3 bases respectively, with 9 bases between them. CDR3 sequence: CASRVDTNQPQHF. In nucleotides, the CDR3 is TGTGCCAGCAGAGTCGACACCAATCAGCCCCAGCATTTT.

This clonotype was counted at least ten times. The rearrangement joins TRBV7-9 to TRBJ2-1, with TRBD2 matching 8 bases. Germline CDR1 reads SEHNR; CDR2 reads FQNEAQ (reference sequence). CDR3 length: 13 residues. After removal of 9 bases from V and 9 bases from J, the junction contained 10 bases not matched to a gene. CDR3 coding DNA: TGTGCCAGTTCGAGCGGGAGTTTTGGTGAGCAGTTCTTC. Translation: CASSSGSFGEQFF.